The T cell receptor (beta chain) described here comes from a study of OX40 agonist ivuxolimab in advanced cancers. Study information: Every 2 weeks, ivuxolimab was infused into the patients intravenously at between 0.01 and 10 mg/kg. Those enrolled were 82.7% male, with a mean age of about 66 years and ages from roughly 20 to 85.

This clone was counted a single time. No antigen is known for it. Assay used: immunoSEQ multiplex PCR; TCRdb lists only in-frame clones, some missing. The data hold tens of thousands of clones, with 80% to 95% observed a single time. Exclusion applied to patients with autoimmune disease history or systemic immunosuppression. General observations from the study: With doses of 0.1 to 3.0 mg/kg, CD4+ and CD8+ blood T cells had undergone clonal expansion by week 6.

The CDR3 loop spans 15 amino acids. V was cut by 5 bases and J by 8 bases, with 18 bases left in between. The germline V gene has CDR1 SGHVS and CDR2 FQNEAQ. The gene calls are TRBV7-8 and TRBJ1-4, with a tentative D call TRBD1 (5 bases). The TCR originated in an adult with an advanced solid tumor such as melanoma, head and neck, liver or kidney cancer. Sequencing used CD4+ or CD8+ T cells sorted from blood, obtained in a trial of the OX40 agonist ivuxolimab. For the CDR3, the DNA is TGTGCCAGCAGCCGCCATGTGCAGGGTGACGAAAAACTGTTTTTT. Amino acid sequence: CASSRHVQGDEKLFF.